This entry lists 25 T cell receptor beta chains sequenced from one sample in a study of Ad26.COV2.S vaccination and SARS-CoV-2 variants. Using immunoSEQ multiplex PCR, the repertoire was profiled, and TCRdb retains in-frame clones only, with some absent. Of under 550,000 clones detected, 88% appear once; the ten largest clones hold less than 4%. This sample's treatment: around 19 received Ad26.COV2.S at low or high dose, single or two shots; roughly five received placebo; per-sample allocation not given. The investigators took samples on day 63 after the first vaccine or placebo injection. The source was peripheral blood, collected in a trial of Ad26.COV2.S vaccine versus placebo. Every receptor here comes from a person aged 18-65 years who received the Ad26.COV2.S COVID-19 vaccine or a placebo.

CDR3 sequence (DNA): TGTGCCAGCAGTATGCTTATCCCCTCCGATTATGGCTACACCTTC. This codes for CASSMLIPSDYGYTF. The chain joins TRBV2 to TRBJ1-2; D is ambiguous. The germline V gene has CDR1 SNHLY and CDR2 FYNNEI. V lost 5 bases, J lost 5 bases, and 18 bases lay in between. This CDR3 is built from 15 residues.

V usage is TRBV5-1 and J usage is TRBJ2-2, with D perhaps TRBD2 (5 bases). Trimming cost V 1 base and J 6 bases, with 16 bases left between them. The CDR3 has 16 amino acids. The germline V gene has CDR1 SGHRS and CDR2 YFSETQ. This chain's CDR3 is CASSLSGLGPAGELFF. The CDR3 nucleotides read TGCGCCAGCAGCTTGAGCGGCCTAGGCCCCGCCGGGGAGCTGTTTTTT. The full variable domain, rest sourced from reference TRBV5-1 and TRBJ2-2, is KAGVTQTPRYLIKTRGQQVTLSCSPISGHRSVSWYQQTPGQGLQFLFEYFSETQRNKGNFPGRFSGRQFSNSRSEMNVSTLELGDSALYLCASSLSGLGPAGELFFGEGSRLTVL.

The rearrangement uses TRBV6-5 and TRBJ1-1; D is ambiguous. Germline CDR1 reads MNHEY; CDR2 reads SVGAGI. The CDR3 covers 14 residues. Trimming removed 5 bases from V and 1 base from J, with 11 bases in between. CDR3 coding DNA: TGTGCCAGCAGTCCAGTCGCACCGAACACTGAAGCTTTCTTT. Its translation: CASSPVAPNTEAFF.

The J gene is TRBJ2-5, the V gene TRBV6-2 or TRBV6-3; D ambiguous. V was trimmed by 2 bases and J by 5 bases, leaving 15 bases between them. CDR1 and CDR2 (germline): MNHEY, SVGEGT. This CDR3 region has 15 residues. The CDR3 DNA reads TGTGCCAGCAGTTACCTGGGCAGTACCCTCGAGACCCAGTACTTC. Protein sequence: CASSYLGSTLETQYF.

The chain has TRBV20-1 and TRBJ2-5; D is unclear. Germline-derived CDR1 and CDR2 are DFQATT and SNEGSKA (reference sequence). Trimming cost V 3 bases and J 3 bases, with 8 bases left between them. This CDR3 spans 12 amino acids. The CDR3 DNA reads TGCAGTGCTAGTCGAGGAAAAGAGACCCAGTACTTC. It translates to CSASRGKETQYF.

V is TRBV30 and J is TRBJ1-3, with no clear D. V lost 2 bases and J 4 bases, leaving 6 bases between the germline ends. Looked up from germline, CDR1 is GTSNPN and CDR2 is SVGIG (reference sequence). The CDR3 contains 12 residues. The CDR3 sequence: CAWSLLGNTIYF. Here the CDR3 DNA reads TGTGCCTGGAGTTTGTTAGGAAACACCATATATTTT.

The V call is TRBV10-3, the J call TRBJ1-2; TRBD1 is a possible D gene (5 bases). The CDR3 contains 11 residues. V dropped 11 bases and J dropped 10 bases, with 17 bases sitting between them. Germline V gene lookup returns CDR1 ENHRY and CDR2 SYGVKD. Here the CDR3 reads CAPLGLGDYTF. In DNA, the CDR3 is TGTGCCCCACTGGGGTTGGGGGACTACACCTTC.

The sample holds a few counts of this clone. This rearrangement joins TRBV28 to TRBJ1-4, with 9 bases aligning to TRBD1. This CDR3 comprises 17 residues. Germline CDR1 and CDR2: MDHEN and SYDVKM. The V gene end was trimmed by 1 base and the J gene end by 5 bases; junction bases not matched to a gene: 8. CDR3 amino acids: CASSLLDYRGLNEKLFF. As DNA, the CDR3 is TGTGCCAGCAGTTTATTAGACTACAGGGGGCTCAATGAAAAACTGTTTTTT.

V usage is TRBV16 and J usage is TRBJ1-5; D possibly corresponds to TRBD1 (5 bases). This CDR3 has 14 residues. Trimming stripped 4 bases from V and 6 bases from J, with 13 bases between. Germline V CDR1 and CDR2: KGHSY, FQNENV. The CDR3 loop reads CASSPPGKAQPQHF. The DNA for the CDR3 is TGTGCCAGCAGCCCCCCAGGGAAGGCTCAGCCCCAGCATTTT.

The chain recombines TRBV5-6 with TRBJ2-3; D is ambiguous. CDR3 length equals 15 residues. The V end lost 2 bases, the J end lost 3 bases, and 13 bases lay between the germline ends. Germline CDR1 SGHDT, CDR2 YYEEEE. CDR3 nucleotide sequence: TGTGCCAGCAGCTTAGGACCCCGAGGAACAGATACGCAGTATTTT. Protein sequence: CASSLGPRGTDTQYF.

The V gene is TRBV7-3, the J gene TRBJ2-3, with TRBD1 identical over 7 bases. From germline, CDR1 is SGHTA and CDR2 FQGTGA. With V trimmed by 1 base and J by 2 bases, 6 bases remained unmatched. This CDR3 comprises 16 residues. This chain's CDR3 is CASSLISGGHTDTQYF. CDR3 DNA: TGTGCCAGCAGCTTAATATCAGGGGGTCACACAGATACGCAGTATTTT.

This sequence joins TRBV5-1 and TRBJ2-1; 14 bases are a match to TRBD2. Germline CDR1 is SGHRS and CDR2 is YFSETQ. The length of the CDR3 is 16 residues. Unmatched junction bases numbered 3, after V lost 3 bases and J lost 4 bases. CDR3 nucleotide sequence: TGCGCCAGCAGCTACCGGACTAGCGGGGGGTACAATGAGCAGTTCTTC. It yields the protein CASSYRTSGGYNEQFF.

This chain links TRBV2 with TRBJ1-6, with TRBD1 identical over 7 bases. The length of the CDR3 is 14 residues. Germline V gene sequence: CDR1 SNHLY, CDR2 FYNNEI. V lost 5 bases to trimming and J lost 7 bases; unmatched junction nucleotides: 5. The CDR3 DNA reads TGTGCCAGCAGTAGGGACAGCTTAAATTCACCCCTCCACTTT. This sequence encodes CASSRDSLNSPLHF.

The gene calls are TRBV5-6 and TRBJ2-2, with 10 bases lining up with TRBD2. With 4 bases clipped from V and 7 bases from J, the junction kept 16 bases outside the gene matches. The CDR3 has 18 amino acids. Germline CDR1 reads SGHDT; CDR2 reads YYEEEE. The CDR3 sequence is CASSRKSSGGLRGGELFF. DNA of the CDR3: TGTGCCAGCAGCCGAAAGTCTAGCGGGGGCCTCCGTGGCGGGGAGCTGTTTTTT.

CDR3 DNA sequence: TGTGCCAGCAGTTCAGGAGTAGCCAAAAACATTCAGTACTTC. Translation gives CASSSGVAKNIQYF. The V gene is TRBV28, the J gene TRBJ2-4; D remains ambiguous. Trimming took off 4 bases at V and 0 bases at J, with 7 bases between the two ends. Germline V lookup: CDR1 MDHEN, CDR2 SYDVKM. CDR3 length: 14 residues.

The rearrangement uses TRBV11-2 and TRBJ1-3; D gene unclear. Germline CDR1 SGHAT, CDR2 FQNNGV. The CDR3 consists of 15 residues. Trimming took off 2 bases at V and 1 base at J, with 9 bases between the two ends. The CDR3 here is CASSLFGNSGNTIYF. The CDR3 DNA sequence: TGTGCCAGCAGCTTATTCGGAAATTCTGGAAACACCATATATTTT.

The chain employs TRBV5-1 and TRBJ1-1; 8 nucleotides agree with TRBD1. This CDR3 is built from 15 residues. V was pared by 4 bases and J by 1 base, with 6 bases of the junction left unmatched. The germline gives CDR1 SGHRS, CDR2 YFSETQ. CDR3: CASSERTGSNTEAFF. The CDR3 DNA sequence: TGCGCCAGCAGCGAACGGACAGGGTCGAACACTGAAGCTTTCTTT.

The chain carries TRBV29-1 and TRBJ2-7, with unresolved D. Trimming pared 6 bases from V and 2 bases from J, leaving 11 bases between. The CDR3 loop spans 12 amino acids. Germline V gene sequence: CDR1 SQVTM, CDR2 ANQGSEA. Written as DNA, the CDR3 is TGCAGCGTGTACCGCGGAGCCTACGAGCAGTACTTC. This gives the protein CSVYRGAYEQYF.

J is TRBJ2-7 and V is TRBV4-3, with TRBD2 matching 7 bases. Losses at the gene ends were 0 bases for V and 2 bases for J; bases not matched to a gene: 7. The CDR3 loop spans 16 amino acids. The germline gives CDR1 LGHNA, CDR2 YSLEER. DNA of the CDR3: TGCGCCAGCAGCCAAGATGGGCGGGGGTCTACCTACGAGCAGTACTTC. Its translation is CASSQDGRGSTYEQYF.

The V call is TRBV5-5, the J call TRBJ2-2; unclear D gene. V was shortened by 4 bases and J by 5 bases, with 15 bases between the two germline ends. The length of the CDR3 is 15 residues. The germline V gene encodes CDR1 SGHKS and CDR2 YYEKEE (reference sequence). CDR3 nucleotides: TGTGCCAGCAGCCTAACGGTGGCGCGTACCGGGGAGCTGTTTTTT. The encoded protein is CASSLTVARTGELFF.

The chain recombines TRBV19 with TRBJ2-5; D uncertain. In germline, CDR1 is LNHDA, CDR2 SQIVND (reference sequence). This CDR3 contains 12 residues. V lost 2 bases, J lost 1 base, and 2 bases lay in between. The CDR3, as DNA: TGTGCCAGTAGTATAAGCCAAGAGACCCAGTACTTC. The encoded protein is CASSISQETQYF.

V usage is TRBV28 and J usage is TRBJ2-3; the D gene is possibly TRBD2 (5 bases). V was cut by 10 bases and J by 2 bases, with 13 bases left in between. Germline CDR1 and CDR2: MDHEN and SYDVKM. The CDR3 runs to 13 residues. The CDR3 protein is CATGRQDTDTQYF. In DNA form, the CDR3 reads TGTGCCACGGGAAGGCAGGACACAGATACGCAGTATTTT.

The rearrangement links TRBV28 to TRBJ2-3; D is uncertain. The CDR3 loop spans 12 amino acids. Germline CDR1 MDHEN, CDR2 SYDVKM. Between the trimmed V and J ends, which lost 3 bases and 6 bases, there was a span of 7 bases. In DNA form, the CDR3 reads TGTGCCAGCAGTTTGGACGGGGATACGCAGTATTTT. Its protein product is CASSLDGDTQYF.

V usage is TRBV10-3 and J usage is TRBJ2-2; tentatively, D is TRBD1 (5 bases). Germline assignment: CDR1 ENHRY and CDR2 SYGVKD. Trimming left V 4 bases short and J 6 bases short, with 9 bases between. The CDR3 has 13 residues. Here the CDR3 reads CAISGGMAGELFF. The CDR3 DNA is TGTGCCATCAGTGGGGGCATGGCCGGGGAGCTGTTTTTT.

The CDR3 DNA follows: TGTGCCAGCAGCGTTCTACAGGGTTTCACAGATACGCAGTATTTT. This translates into CASSVLQGFTDTQYF. The chain uses TRBV9 and TRBJ2-3; a possible D gene is TRBD1 (6 bases). In germline, CDR1 is SGDLS, CDR2 YYNGEE. The CDR3 runs 15 residues. V was pared by 2 bases and J by 2 bases, with 12 bases between.